Below are 5 T cell receptor beta chains sequenced from a single sample in a study of shared clonotypes between healthy human individuals. Clones were sequenced by immunoSEQ multiplex PCR, and TCRdb holds only the in-frame ones, with some missing. The sample consists of hundreds of thousands of clones, just over 75% of them appearing once. Sequencing used PBMCs. All receptors come from a woman aged 40-49 years in good health. Some clones in this sample may be carry-over from other donors' samples.

The chain is built from TRBV10-3 and TRBJ2-1; 12 positions match TRBD2. CDR1 and CDR2 (germline): ENHRY, SYGVKD. This CDR3 is built from 16 residues. V lost 3 bases to trimming and J lost 4 bases; unmatched junction nucleotides: 4. CDR3 amino acids: CAISDPTSGSYNEQFF. CDR3 in DNA: TGTGCCATCAGTGACCCGACTAGCGGGAGTTACAATGAGCAGTTCTTC.

The gene calls are TRBV14 and TRBJ2-2; 7 bases fit TRBD1. The CDR3 spans 17 residues. V shed 4 bases and J 6 bases; nucleotides not matched to a gene: 14. The germline gives CDR1 SGHDN, CDR2 FVKESK. CDR3 sequence reads: CASSLRMWQGVAGELFF. DNA of the CDR3: TGTGCCAGCAGCCTCAGGATGTGGCAGGGGGTGGCCGGGGAGCTGTTTTTT.

V and J are TRBV5-4 and TRBJ2-7; 7 nucleotides align to TRBD1. J lost 3 bases, V lost 3 bases, and 6 bases had no gene match. This CDR3 is built from 14 residues. Looked up from germline, CDR1 is SGHNT and CDR2 is YYREEE (reference sequence). CDR3 bases: TGTGCCAGCAGCTCTAGACAGGGCGGCTACGAGCAGTACTTC. Its translation is CASSSRQGGYEQYF.

The chain employs TRBV11-2 and TRBJ2-3, with a tentative D call TRBD1 (6 bases). Trimming stripped 5 bases from V and 6 bases from J, with 9 bases between. Germline CDR1 and CDR2: SGHAT and FQNNGV. The CDR3 is 12 amino acids. The CDR3 spells CASSPRGDTQYF. The DNA for the CDR3 is TGTGCCAGCAGCCCGAGGGGGGATACGCAGTATTTT.

This clone was detected a few times. The J gene is TRBJ1-2, the V gene TRBV29-1, with TRBD1 identical over 11 bases. The CDR3 has 13 residues. CDR1 and CDR2 from the germline V gene are SQVTM and ANQGSEA. V lost 6 bases and J lost 5; bases outside the gene matches: 5. The CDR3 bases are TGCAGCGTAAGTGGACAGGGGGCGTATGGCTACACCTTC. Translating gives CSVSGQGAYGYTF.